The 6 T cell receptor beta chains below were found in one sample sequenced in a study of blood T cell repertoires in COVID-19. The repertoire was sequenced with immunoSEQ multiplex PCR; TCRdb's copy has only in-frame clones and lacks some. This table holds 100,000 to 120,000 clones, 60% to 80% found once. The sequenced sample was peripheral blood. These receptor sequences come from a woman older than 75 with active or convalescent COVID-19.

V and J are TRBV10-3 and TRBJ2-3, with TRBD2 matching over 11 bases. The CDR3 contains 16 residues. Per germline, CDR1 ENHRY and CDR2 SYGVKD. The V segment lost 0 bases and the J segment 3 bases; nucleotides outside the gene matches: 2. The CDR3 DNA reads as TGTGCCATCAGTGAGTCGAGACTAGCGGGGACAGATACGCAGTATTTT. This codes for CAISESRLAGTDTQYF.

The V call is TRBV28, the J call TRBJ1-2, with D uncertain. The CDR3 spans 13 residues. V lost 6 bases to trimming and J lost 0 bases, with 8 bases between them. Germline CDR1 is MDHEN and CDR2 is SYDVKM. DNA of the CDR3: TGTGCCAGCAGACAGAGTACTAACTATGGCTACACCTTC. It is translated as CASRQSTNYGYTF.

This chain connects TRBV12-3 or TRBV12-4 to TRBJ2-3; D call uncertain. V dropped 5 bases and J dropped 2 bases, with 8 bases sitting between them. The CDR3 is made up of 13 amino acids. The CDR3 reads CASSPLNTDTQYF. The CDR3 DNA follows: TGTGCCAGCAGTCCTCTTAACACAGATACGCAGTATTTT.

The rearrangement uses TRBV4-3 and TRBJ1-6, with TRBD1 identical over 8 bases. In germline, CDR1 is LGHNA, CDR2 YSLEER. Trimming cost V 2 bases and J 9 bases; bases outside gene matches: 6. CDR3 size: 15 residues. The DNA of the CDR3 is TGCGCCAGCAGCCAATCAGACAGGGGAAGTTCACCCCTCCACTTT. Encoded protein: CASSQSDRGSSPLHF.

The chain couples TRBV24-1 to TRBJ2-1; possibly TRBD1 for D (5 bases). This CDR3 contains 15 residues. V was clipped by 0 bases and J by 7 bases, with 12 bases between them. Germline V gene sequence: CDR1 KGHDR, CDR2 SFDVKD. CDR3 residues: CATSDLRRAGNEQFF. CDR3 bases: TGTGCCACCAGTGATTTGCGCAGGGCTGGTAATGAGCAGTTCTTC.

The chain links TRBV2 to TRBJ1-2; D call uncertain. The V end lost 4 bases, the J end lost 4 bases, and 7 bases lay between the germline ends. The CDR3 length is 12 residues. The germline gives CDR1 SNHLY, CDR2 FYNNEI. The CDR3 region is CASSGGVYGYTF. The CDR3 DNA sequence: TGTGCCAGCAGTGGCGGGGTCTATGGCTACACCTTC. The whole variable domain, filled in from reference TRBV2 and TRBJ1-2, reads EPEVTQTPSHQVTQMGQEVILRCVPISNHLYFYWYRQILGQKVEFLVSFYNNEISEKSEIFDDQFSVERPDGSNFTLKIRSTKLEDSAMYFCASSGGVYGYTFGSGTRLTVV.